This TCR beta chain was obtained from a study of blood T cell repertoires in COVID-19. Germline V lookup: CDR1 SGDLS, CDR2 YYNGEE. Trimming removed 3 bases from V and 3 bases from J; junction bases left unmatched: 2. CDR3 length: 14 residues. TCRdb's copy holds only in-frame clones and misses some; the assay was immunoSEQ multiplex PCR. The table shows some 130,000 clones, with roughly 80% occurring only once. What was sequenced was peripheral blood. V and J are TRBV9 and TRBJ1-5; 8 nucleotides align to TRBD1. This receptor was obtained from a man in his 70s with acute or convalescent COVID-19. The CDR3 DNA is TGTGCCAGCAGCGCAGGGGGCGACAATCAGCCCCAGCATTTT. It yields the protein CASSAGGDNQPQHF.